These 5 T cell receptor beta chains share one sample of origin, sequenced in a study of tumor-infiltrating lymphocytes in localized non-small cell lung cancer. Only in-frame clones appear in the TCRdb table, and some are missing; sequencing was by immunoSEQ multiplex PCR. The data hold 3,500 to 4,500 clones, with 60% to 70% observed a single time. Source material: uninvolved lung tissue not adjacent to the tumor. These receptor sequences come from a human donor with non-small cell lung cancer.

This chain connects TRBV19 to TRBJ2-7; D remains unclear. Germline-derived CDR1 and CDR2 are LNHDA and SQIVND (reference sequence). The CDR3 has 14 amino acids. V dropped 4 bases and J dropped 3 bases, with 13 bases sitting between them. CDR3 DNA: TGTGCCAGTAGTAGGGCTGACCCCGTCTACGAGCAGTACTTC. Its protein product is CASSRADPVYEQYF.

The V and J genes are TRBV29-1 and TRBJ2-3, with 7 bases that match TRBD2. This CDR3 is 16 amino acids long. Germline lookup yields CDR1 SQVTM and CDR2 ANQGSEA. J lost 0 bases, V lost 1 base, and 7 bases had no gene match. This chain's CDR3 is CSVEGRHSGSTDTQYF. CDR3 DNA: TGCAGCGTTGAAGGGCGGCATAGCGGGAGCACAGATACGCAGTATTTT.

J is TRBJ2-1 and V is TRBV6-4, with 7 nucleotides matching TRBD2. The CDR3 is 14 amino acids. The V gene end was trimmed by 8 bases and the J gene end by 0 bases; junction bases not matched to a gene: 4. Germline CDR1 and CDR2: MRHNA and SNTAGT. Here the CDR3 DNA reads TGTGCCAGCGCGGGAGAGAGCTCCTACAATGAGCAGTTCTTC. It yields the protein CASAGESSYNEQFF.

V and J are TRBV7-6 and TRBJ2-3; no clear D gene. The V end lost 1 base, the J end lost 2 bases, and 7 bases lay between the germline ends. There are 14 residues in the CDR3. Germline CDR1 and CDR2: SGHVS and FNYEAQ. The CDR3 DNA is TGTGCCAGCAGCTTAGTCGCTCACACAGATACGCAGTATTTT. It encodes CASSLVAHTDTQYF.

By its share, this clone is large. This chain links TRBV28 with TRBJ1-2, with D uncertain. CDR3 size: 13 residues. The V end lost 3 bases, the J end lost 4 bases, and 9 bases lay between the germline ends. Germline lookup yields CDR1 MDHEN and CDR2 SYDVKM. The CDR3 DNA follows: TGTGCCAGCAGTTTTTGGCTAGCCTATGGCTACACCTTC. Amino acid sequence: CASSFWLAYGYTF.